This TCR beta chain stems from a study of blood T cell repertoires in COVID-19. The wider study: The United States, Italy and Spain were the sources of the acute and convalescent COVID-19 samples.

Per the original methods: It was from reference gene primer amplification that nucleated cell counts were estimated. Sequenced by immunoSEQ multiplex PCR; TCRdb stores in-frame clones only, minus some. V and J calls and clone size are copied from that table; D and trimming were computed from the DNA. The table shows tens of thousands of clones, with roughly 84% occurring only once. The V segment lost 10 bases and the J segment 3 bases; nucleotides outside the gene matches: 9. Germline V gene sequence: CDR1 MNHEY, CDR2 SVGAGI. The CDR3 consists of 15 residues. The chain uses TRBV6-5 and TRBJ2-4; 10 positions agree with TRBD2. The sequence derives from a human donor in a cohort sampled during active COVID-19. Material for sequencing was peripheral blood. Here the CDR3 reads CATNAASGGKNIQYF. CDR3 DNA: TGTGCCACCAACGCGGCTAGCGGGGGCAAAAACATTCAGTACTTC.